This TCR beta chain appears in the sequencing data of a study of shared T cell receptors in the human thymus (dated by TCRdb to the early 2020s). Study-wide context: The study investigated the way shared, self-reactive T-cell receptor alpha chains are produced in the human thymus.

From its cysteine to its phenylalanine, the CDR3 spans 17 amino acids. The entry retains the CDR3 DNA only, 51 bases that are in frame from base 1. As encoded in the germline V gene (reference sequence), CDR1 is SGHNT while CDR2 is YYREEE. Relative to germline, V is 0 bases shorter and J is 3 bases shorter, with 15 bases between their ends. Libraries were prepared through the immunoSEQ multiplex PCR assay. TCRdb took this table from immuneACCESS and kept in-frame rearrangements with V and J called. Such tables lack part of the clones; where checked against another copy, unresolved V genes explain under half of the gap, and the rest is unexplained. This sample comprises hundreds of thousands of clones, over 75% of them detected only once. The ten most abundant clones make up over 0.008% of the sample. A note on this clone: Its antigen specificity is not known. It has no much larger one-base neighbor in the sample; base qualities were not kept.

The data also belong to a second study, concerning human thymus T cells. As that second study puts it: The donors were immunologically healthy infants in Finland who had open corrective cardiac surgery for congenital heart defects. Thymus tissue was obtained as surgical resects removed during corrective cardiac surgery. Both the thymic and the peripheral blood repertoires appeared to show biased V and J gene segment usage. The related research found that thymic TCR repertoires overlapped highly between unrelated individuals. The study described the TCR alpha and beta repertoires in under ten infant thymus samples and a few matching peripheral blood samples. Donor ages ranging from roughly 6 to 244 days were recorded, and about six male and a couple of female infants were included in the cohort. After being mechanically released from the tissue, thymocytes were kept at -70 degrees C in pellets of about 9-34 million cells. Genomic DNA was extracted from frozen cell pellets with a QIAsymphony instrument. Using the immunoSEQ multiplex PCR assay, the TCRB and TCRAD loci were amplified from a standardized quantity of quality-controlled genomic DNA. Amplicons spanned the V(D)J region at a length sufficient to cover the CDR3 and identify V and J genes. Through the commercial immunoSEQ service, the amplicons were sequenced on an Illumina platform. Corrections for primer bias and sequencing errors followed previously described methods, while TCRAD and TCRB definitions were based on the IMGT database. Repertoires were analysed with immunoSEQ Analyzer 3.0 and VDJTools, covering basic statistics, V/J segment usage, diversity estimates, rarefaction and pairwise overlap. Diversity was estimated with Chao1, ChaoE, Efron-Thisted, Shannon and inverse Simpson indices, and also on datasets down-sampled to the smallest sample. Repertoire overlap was assessed by strict matching of CDR3 nucleotide sequence, V gene and J gene, and clustering was done by Jaccard-based multidimensional scaling. Thymus samples yielded on average around 850,000 unique TCRB clonotypes, compared with 75,000 to 100,000 from blood samples.

The sequence was collected from a boy under two years old with a congenital heart defect. Donor details come from another sample of the same person, matched by shared clones. Recombination joined TRBV5-4 with TRBJ2-2, with TRBD2 perhaps the D gene, on 6 matching bases. The sequencing sample was made of thymocytes. The sequenced DNA: TGTGCCAGCAGCTTGGTACGACGCAGGGAGGACACCGGGGAGCTGTTTTTT. Translation gives CASSLVRRREDTGELFF.